This passage covers 30 T cell receptor beta chains from one sample sequenced in a study of T cells in Graves' hyperthyroidism and ophthalmopathy. RNA transcripts yielded amplified TCR beta CDR3 regions. In the first-round RT-PCR of the TCR CDR3, the HTBI primer set was used. One entry per CDR3 protein, called by TCRdb with MiXCR from the multiplex PCR reads. Altogether under 350,000 distinct CDR3 sequences are present, 18% being singletons, with the ten largest covering 45% to 55%. Material for sequencing was blood. These receptors were collected from a woman aged 45 to 65 with Graves' hyperthyroidism.

This clonotype was counted many times. The chain links TRBV2 to TRBJ1-1; a weak D match, TRBD1 (5 bases). The germline V gene encodes CDR1 SNHLY and CDR2 FYNNEI. The V end was cut by 1 base, the J end by 1 base, with 10 bases between. This CDR3 region has 15 residues. The CDR3: CASSEGLGTNTEAFF. The CDR3 DNA sequence: TGTGCCAGCAGTGAAGGTCTAGGGACGAACACTGAAGCTTTCTTT.

The chain joins TRBV5-1 to TRBJ1-1; D may be TRBD1 (5 bases). This CDR3 is built from 15 residues. The germline V and J ends were trimmed by 3 bases and 2 bases, with 14 bases remaining between them. In germline, CDR1 is SGHRS, CDR2 YFSETQ. The CDR3 is CASSWGPSQNTEAFF. CDR3 DNA: TGCGCCAGCAGCTGGGGCCCATCCCAAAACACTGAAGCTTTCTTT.

This clonotype was seen only a few times. V usage is TRBV6-5 and J usage is TRBJ2-5; maybe TRBD1 (6 bases). The V gene lost 0 bases and the J gene lost 4 bases, with 12 bases spanning the gap. Germline V gives CDR1 MNHEY, CDR2 SVGAGI. The CDR3 sequence is 15 residues long. The CDR3 DNA reads TGTGCCAGCAGTTACTCGTACAGGGCCGGAGAGACCCAGTACTTC. This translates into CASSYSYRAGETQYF.

This clonotype was observed a handful of times. This chain links TRBV5-4 with TRBJ2-1; D is uncertain. The CDR3 spans 14 residues. Trimming removed 2 bases at V and 7 bases at J, with 13 bases between. Germline CDR1 and CDR2: SGHNT and YYREEE (reference sequence). The CDR3 spells CASSLEREQNEQFF. DNA for the CDR3: TGTGCCAGCAGCTTAGAGCGAGAGCAGAATGAGCAGTTCTTC.

The table lists this clonotype with a few counts. The V gene is TRBV28, the J gene TRBJ2-7; D is possibly TRBD1 (7 bases). This CDR3 has 15 residues. Per germline, CDR1 MDHEN and CDR2 SYDVKM. Trimming removed 2 bases from V and 6 bases from J, with 17 bases in between. CDR3 nucleotides: TGTGCCAGCAGTTTAACGCGGGGCCACAGGGGCGAGCAGTACGTC. Translated: CASSLTRGHRGEQYV.

The chain joins TRBV10-3 to TRBJ2-1, with D possibly TRBD1 on 5 matching bases. In germline, CDR1 is ENHRY, CDR2 SYGVKD. V lost 5 bases to trimming and J lost 2 bases, with 16 bases between them. The CDR3 loop spans 16 amino acids. In DNA form, the CDR3 reads TGTGCCATCAGTACCAACCAGGGTGGGCCCTACAATGAGCAGTTCTTC. It is translated as CAISTNQGGPYNEQFF.

This clonotype was counted at least ten times. The chain combines TRBV5-1 with TRBJ1-1, with a tentative D call TRBD1 (6 bases). CDR3 length: 16 amino acids. V lost 2 bases, J lost 3 bases, and 17 bases lay in between. Germline loops: CDR1 SGHRS, CDR2 YFSETQ. CDR3 bases: TGCGCCAGCAGCTTCCTGGGGGCTATAGGGGACACTGAAGCTTTCTTT. Translation: CASSFLGAIGDTEAFF.

A note on this clonotype: One end of the junction is discordant with germline, which a read error may explain. The rearrangement links TRBV12-3 or TRBV12-4 to TRBJ1-1; D gene uncertain. The CDR3 spans 12 residues. CDR3 nucleotides: TGTGCCAGCAGATTAGCCGACACTGAAGCTTTCTTT. Amino acid sequence: CASRLADTEAFF.

This sequence joins TRBV6-5 and TRBJ1-2; D unresolved. This CDR3 comprises 15 residues. Trimming stripped 0 bases from V and 8 bases from J, with 16 bases between. CDR1 and CDR2 (germline): MNHEY, SVGAGI. In nucleotides, the CDR3 is TGTGCCAGCAGTTACTCGGCGACGGTTTCGGGGGGCTACACCTTC. Its protein product is CASSYSATVSGGYTF.

This clonotype was counted at least ten times. The rearrangement links TRBV27 to TRBJ1-3; D gene uncertain. V was trimmed by 3 bases and J by 8 bases, leaving 17 bases between them. Per the germline V gene, CDR1 is MNHEY and CDR2 is SMNVEV (reference sequence). The CDR3 runs to 15 residues. CDR3 residues: CASSFRGLAGYTIYF. In DNA, the CDR3 is TGTGCCAGCAGTTTCCGGGGTTTGGCGGGATACACCATATATTTT.

This clonotype was seen a handful of times. The rearrangement uses TRBV7-2 and TRBJ2-5; D might be TRBD1 or TRBD2, each matching 5 bases. The CDR3 covers 15 residues. The germline V gene encodes CDR1 SGHTA and CDR2 FQGNSA. With 3 bases removed from V and 2 bases from J, the gap between germline ends came to 13 bases. Here the CDR3 reads CASSLWGSAQETQYF. In DNA form, the CDR3 reads TGTGCCAGCAGCTTGTGGGGGTCGGCTCAAGAGACCCAGTACTTC.

This clonotype was counted at least ten times. The rearrangement uses TRBV28 and TRBJ2-7; 9 bases agree with TRBD1. V was pared by 7 bases and J by 4 bases, with 8 bases of the junction left unmatched. The length of the CDR3 is 14 residues. Germline CDR1 is MDHEN and CDR2 is SYDVKM. CDR3 coding DNA: TGTGCCAGCAACACAGGGGGCAGACGGTACGAGCAGTACTTC. Translating gives CASNTGGRRYEQYF. Full variable domain (missing parts from reference TRBV28 and TRBJ2-7): DVKVTQSSRYLVKRTGEKVFLECVQDMDHENMFWYRQDPGLGLRLIYFSYDVKMKEKGDIPEGYSVSREKKERFSLILESASTNQTSMYLCASNTGGRRYEQYFGPGTRLTVT.

V is TRBV7-9 and J is TRBJ2-2; 8 positions match TRBD2. Germline trimming cut 3 bases from V and 0 bases from J; bases unmatched to any gene: 3. In germline, CDR1 is SEHNR, CDR2 FQNEAQ (reference sequence). CDR3 length equals 16 residues. CDR3 sequence (DNA): TGTGCCAGCAGCTTTAGCGGGGTCGCGAACACCGGGGAGCTGTTTTTT. Amino acids: CASSFSGVANTGELFF.

This sequence joins TRBV20-1 and TRBJ1-1, with D perhaps matching TRBD1 (5 bases). The CDR3 sequence is 14 residues long. V was shortened by 5 bases and J by 4 bases, with 17 bases between the two germline ends. Per germline, CDR1 DFQATT and CDR2 SNEGSKA (reference sequence). The CDR3 region has the DNA TGCAGTGCTTTCTTGGGGGGTGGGGGCACTGAAGCTTTCTTT. Amino acids: CSAFLGGGGTEAFF.

This clonotype has at least ten counts. This sequence joins TRBV9 and TRBJ2-5; D perhaps matches TRBD1 (5 bases). The CDR3 contains 14 residues. CDR1 and CDR2 from the germline V gene are SGDLS and YYNGEE. The ends were cut back, 0 bases at V and 1 base at J, with 7 bases in the middle. The CDR3 here is CASSVAGLQETQYF. The CDR3 region has the DNA TGTGCCAGCAGCGTAGCAGGGCTCCAAGAGACCCAGTACTTC.

The sample holds a few counts of this clonotype. The chain couples TRBV12-3 or TRBV12-4 to TRBJ2-1; 8 bases line up with TRBD1. The trim removed 5 bases at V and 6 bases at J, leaving 6 bases unmatched. The length of the CDR3 is 14 residues. The CDR3 DNA sequence: TGTGCCAGCAGTCCGCCGACAGGGGTCAATGAGCAGTTCTTC. Its translation is CASSPPTGVNEQFF.

This clonotype showed up just a few times. This chain connects TRBV18 to TRBJ2-7, with 11 nucleotides matching TRBD1. Trimming cost V 0 bases and J 4 bases; bases outside gene matches: 2. The CDR3 length is 15 residues. Per the germline V gene, CDR1 is KGHSH and CDR2 is LQKENI. The CDR3 here is CASSPPDRGLYEQYF. The CDR3 nucleotides read TGTGCCAGCTCACCACCGGACAGGGGGCTTTACGAGCAGTACTTC.

The rearrangement uses TRBV3-1 and TRBJ2-1, with TRBD2 matching over 8 bases. The germline gives CDR1 LGHDT, CDR2 YNNKEL (reference sequence). Trimming at V came to 1 base and at J to 3 bases, leaving 5 bases not matched to a gene. The CDR3 is 16 amino acids. The CDR3 DNA is TGTGCCAGCAGCCAAGCCGGGACTAGGGGCTACAATGAGCAGTTCTTC. It yields the protein CASSQAGTRGYNEQFF.

This clonotype was counted ten times or more. V usage is TRBV5-1 and J usage is TRBJ1-1; 10 positions agree with TRBD1. The CDR3 consists of 14 residues. The J segment lost 4 bases and the V segment lost 0 bases, leaving 0 bases of the junction unmatched. CDR1 SGHRS and CDR2 YFSETQ come from the germline V gene. This CDR3 reads CASSLGQGATEAFF. The CDR3 DNA sequence: TGCGCCAGCAGCTTGGGACAGGGGGCCACTGAAGCTTTCTTT. Together with reference TRBV5-1 and TRBJ1-1, the CDR3 gives the full variable domain: KAGVTQTPRYLIKTRGQQVTLSCSPISGHRSVSWYQQTPGQGLQFLFEYFSETQRNKGNFPGRFSGRQFSNSRSEMNVSTLELGDSALYLCASSLGQGATEAFFGQGTRLTVV.

Ten or more counts support this clonotype. V usage is TRBV20-1 and J usage is TRBJ1-1; possible D gene TRBD1, 6 bases. CDR3 length: 13 amino acids. V was cut by 5 bases and J by 2 bases, with 12 bases left in between. The germline V gene has CDR1 DFQATT and CDR2 SNEGSKA (reference sequence). CDR3 bases: TGCAGTGCTCTGACAGGAGCTAACACTGAAGCTTTCTTT. Its translation: CSALTGANTEAFF.

This clonotype was detected only a few times. V gene TRBV11-2 combines with J gene TRBJ2-7, with TRBD2 matching over 8 bases. The J call is doubtful: the DNA matches TRBJ2-1 better. In germline, CDR1 is SGHAT, CDR2 FQNNGV. The CDR3 contains 14 residues. The CDR3 spells CASSISGNSYEQFF. CDR3 bases: TGTGCCAGCAGCATTAGCGGGAACTCCTACGAGCAGTTCTTC.

This clonotype was counted only a few times. The V gene is TRBV7-8, the J gene TRBJ2-1, with D perhaps given as TRBD1 or TRBD2 (5 bases each). CDR1 is SGHVS and CDR2 is FQNEAQ in the germline V gene. V lost 6 bases, J lost 8 bases, and 20 bases lay in between. The CDR3 extends over 15 amino acids. DNA of the CDR3: TGTGCCAGCAGACCCGACTGGGGGAGTGCGGATGAGCAGTTCTTC. Protein sequence: CASRPDWGSADEQFF.

The V and J genes are TRBV19 and TRBJ2-1; D is undetermined. Per the germline V gene, CDR1 is LNHDA and CDR2 is SQIVND (reference sequence). CDR3 length: 13 amino acids. V was shortened by 3 bases and J by 2 bases, with 5 bases between the two germline ends. The chain's CDR3 is CASSMSTYNEQFF. In DNA, the CDR3 is TGTGCCAGTAGTATGTCCACCTACAATGAGCAGTTCTTC. Looking up the rest from reference TRBV19 and TRBJ2-1 gives the full variable domain: DGGITQSPKYLFRKEGQNVTLSCEQNLNHDAMYWYRQDPGQGLRLIYYSQIVNDFQKGDIAEGYSVSREKKESFPLTVTSAQKNPTAFYLCASSMSTYNEQFFGPGTRLTVL.

There are a few counts of this clonotype. Compared with germline, one end of the junction differs, possibly owing to a read error. The chain is built from TRBV6-1 and TRBJ1-2; the D gene is possibly TRBD1 (6 bases). The V gene's germline CDR1 is MNHNS and CDR2 SASEGT. The CDR3 consists of 13 residues. The DNA of the CDR3 is TGTACCAGCAGCCCCGGGACACCCGCCGGCTACACCTTC. Amino acids: CTSSPGTPAGYTF.

This clonotype was counted between two and nine times. The chain combines TRBV20-1 with TRBJ1-4; D unresolved. CDR3 length equals 13 residues. V was shortened by 3 bases and J by 6 bases, with 11 bases between the two germline ends. Germline V gene data show CDR1 as DFQATT and CDR2 as SNEGSKA (reference sequence). CDR3 region: CSASGGRDEKLFF. The CDR3 DNA reads TGCAGTGCTAGTGGCGGGAGAGATGAAAAACTGTTTTTT.

The V gene is TRBV7-2, the J gene TRBJ2-1; D is ambiguous. CDR1 and CDR2 (germline): SGHTA, FQGNSA. V dropped 3 bases and J dropped 9 bases, with 12 bases sitting between them. The CDR3 runs 13 residues. CDR3 bases: TGTGCCAGCAGCTTCAATCAGGTTCCTGAGCAGTTCTTC. Amino acids: CASSFNQVPEQFF.

This clonotype was recorded many times. This rearrangement joins TRBV6-1 to TRBJ2-5; 10 nucleotides line up with TRBD2. V dropped 6 bases and J dropped 5; count of bases not matched to a gene: 3. Germline CDR1 is MNHNS and CDR2 is SASEGT. This CDR3 spans 13 amino acids. This CDR3 is CASSLSGRETQYF. DNA of the CDR3: TGTGCCAGCAGCCTTAGCGGGAGGGAGACCCAGTACTTC.

The sample holds a few counts of this clonotype. The chain joins TRBV5-1 to TRBJ1-1; D not resolved. Trimming removed 7 bases at V and 1 base at J, with 11 bases between. Germline-derived CDR1 and CDR2 are SGHRS and YFSETQ. The CDR3 contains 13 residues. The CDR3 DNA follows: TGCGCCAGCCGATACGGGTCGAACACTGAAGCTTTCTTT. Amino acid sequence: CASRYGSNTEAFF.

In this sample, this clonotype turned up many times. The chain has TRBV28 and TRBJ1-2; weak D call: TRBD1 (5 bases). Germline CDR1 reads MDHEN; CDR2 reads SYDVKM. Trimming removed 3 bases at V and 7 bases at J, with 15 bases between. CDR3 size: 14 residues. The CDR3 loop reads CASSLGQAGRGYTF. CDR3 in DNA: TGTGCCAGCAGTTTGGGGCAGGCCGGACGTGGCTACACCTTC.

This clonotype was found many times. The rearrangement uses TRBV5-1 and TRBJ2-1; 9 bases are a match to TRBD2. With 4 bases clipped from V and 7 bases from J, the junction kept 9 bases outside the gene matches. This CDR3 contains 15 residues. Looked up from germline, CDR1 is SGHRS and CDR2 is YFSETQ. For the CDR3, the DNA is TGCGCCAGCAGCCAATCGACTAGCGGAAGGAATGAGCAGTTCTTC. Protein: CASSQSTSGRNEQFF.